These T cell receptor beta chains were read from a single sample in a study of shared clonotypes between healthy human individuals. Measured with immunoSEQ multiplex PCR; TCRdb has only the in-frame clones, and not every one. The sample lists under 600,000 clones, around 97% occurring once. Material: naive CD4+ T cells sorted from blood. These receptors all come from a woman aged 25 to 45 in good health. Both conserved end residues are part of each CDR3. A D gene is named only where the DNA matches it firmly.

j_call v_call d_call cdr3_aa
TRBJ2-1 TRBV4-1 TRBD1 CASSHGRTRDRYNEQFF
TRBJ2-7 TRBV7-2 NA CASSLLEGGYEQYF
TRBJ1-3 TRBV7-9 NA CASSLGGGTIYF
TRBJ1-1 TRBV5-1 NA CASSSTPQGISMNTEAFF
TRBJ2-7 TRBV6-6 NA CASSYQRTKAPHEQYF
TRBJ2-5 TRBV5-1 TRBD2 CASSLAGTSGSETQYF
TRBJ2-1 TRBV5-1 NA CASTSHRDGSEQFF
TRBJ2-3 TRBV19 NA CASSIAELTDTQYF
TRBJ2-7 TRBV18 NA CASSPSKWATRERIF
TRBJ1-1 TRBV19 NA CASSILSENTEAFF
TRBJ1-3 TRBV30 NA CAWREPGTAGNTIYF
TRBJ2-7 TRBV4-1 NA CASSQGEILGDVAYEQYF
TRBJ1-1 TRBV6-1 NA CASSVILSTEAFF
TRBJ2-7 TRBV5-5 NA CASSLDPSREQYF
TRBJ2-7 TRBV19 TRBD1 CASSSLPGQGVHEQYF
TRBJ1-5 TRBV28 NA CASRAGTLEQPQHF
TRBJ2-3 TRBV10-3 TRBD1 CAINQQGAVYTDTQYF
TRBJ1-5 TRBV4-1 NA CASGVVGNQPQHF
TRBJ2-7 TRBV5-1 NA CASSQQGYPPYEQYF